The source of this T cell receptor (beta chain) is a study of CD8 T cells in ankylosing spondylitis. The study, taken as a whole, reports: Blood of patients with ankylosing spondylitis appeared to be characterized by a TCR beta motif of roughly eight highly homologous variants. The authors found the disease-linked clones to be CD8+ and relatively rare in peripheral blood.

The CDR3 runs to 14 residues. The germline CDR1 and CDR2 sequences are MNHEY and SVGAGI. With 0 bases removed from V and 3 bases from J, the gap between germline ends came to 9 bases. It was by quantitative 5'-RACE with molecular barcodes that TCR beta libraries were made. One entry per CDR3 protein results from TCRdb running MiXCR on the 5' RACE reads. The data hold roughly 400,000 distinct CDR3 sequences, with 20% to 25% observed a single time. This clonotype was picked up a small number of times. Its antigen is currently unknown. This chain links TRBV6-5 with TRBJ2-7; tentative D call: TRBD1 (5 bases). The clonotype was recovered from a male donor with ankylosing spondylitis. Sequencing input: blood, either unsorted or a sorted T cell fraction (not recorded which). CDR3 residues: CASSYSDRDYEQYF. In nucleotides, the CDR3 is TGTGCCAGCAGTTACTCCGACAGAGACTACGAGCAGTACTTC.